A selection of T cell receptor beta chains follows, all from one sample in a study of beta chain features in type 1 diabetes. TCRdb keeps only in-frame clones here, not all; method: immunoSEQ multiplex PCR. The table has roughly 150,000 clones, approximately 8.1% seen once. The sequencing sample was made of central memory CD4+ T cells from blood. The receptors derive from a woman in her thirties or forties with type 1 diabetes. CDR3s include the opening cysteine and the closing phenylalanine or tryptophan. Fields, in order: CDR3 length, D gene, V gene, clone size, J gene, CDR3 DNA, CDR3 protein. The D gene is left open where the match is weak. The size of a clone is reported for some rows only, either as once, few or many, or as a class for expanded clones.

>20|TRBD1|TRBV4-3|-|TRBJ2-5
TGCGCCAGCAGCCCTCACCCCGGGACAGGAGAAGGAACGTACCAAGAGACCCAGTACTTC
CASSPHPGTGEGTYQETQYF
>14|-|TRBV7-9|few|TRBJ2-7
TGTGCCAGCAGCTCCCCTCCCAGCTCCTACGAGCAGTACTTC
CASSSPPSSYEQYF
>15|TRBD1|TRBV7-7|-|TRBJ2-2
TGTGCCAGCAGCCCCGGGACAGGGCTTATCGGGGAGCTGTTTTTT
CASSPGTGLIGELFF
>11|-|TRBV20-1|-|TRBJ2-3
TGCAGTGCTAGTATTTCAGATACGCAGTATTTT
CSASISDTQYF
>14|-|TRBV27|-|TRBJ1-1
TGTGCCAGCAGTTTGTCCAGGGTAAACACTGAAGCTTTCTTT
CASSLSRVNTEAFF
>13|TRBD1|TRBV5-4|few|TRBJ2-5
TGTGCCAGCAGAGGACAGGGGTGGGAGACCCAGTACTTC
CASRGQGWETQYF
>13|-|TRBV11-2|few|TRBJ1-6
TGTGCCAGCAGCTTCTCTGACTCCCCACCCCTCCACTTT
CASSFSDSPPLHF
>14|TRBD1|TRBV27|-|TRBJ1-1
TGTGCCAGCAGGCGAGAGGCAGGGGGCACTGAAGCTTTCTTT
CASRREAGGTEAFF
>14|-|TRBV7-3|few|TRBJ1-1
TGTGCCAGCAGCTTTAACAGGGTGAACACTGAAGCTTTCTTT
CASSFNRVNTEAFF
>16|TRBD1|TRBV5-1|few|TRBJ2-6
TGCGCCAGCAGCCTGGGACAGCTTTCTGGGGCCAACGTCCTGACTTTC
CASSLGQLSGANVLTF
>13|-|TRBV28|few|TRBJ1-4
TGTGCCAGCAGGTCAGGGGTAAATGAAAAACTGTTTTTT
CASRSGVNEKLFF
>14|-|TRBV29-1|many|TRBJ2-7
TGCAGCGTTGGGAGAGGCCCGAGCTCCTACGAGCAGTACTTC
CSVGRGPSSYEQYF
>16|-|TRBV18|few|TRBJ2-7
TGTGCCAGCTCACCACCCCAAGGACTGGCCTCCTACGAGCAGTACTTC
CASSPPQGLASYEQYF
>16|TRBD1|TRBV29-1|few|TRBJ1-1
TGCAGCGTTGACTGGGGACAGGGGAACAGGAACACTGAAGCTTTCTTT
CSVDWGQGNRNTEAFF
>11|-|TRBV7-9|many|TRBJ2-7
TGTGCCAGCAGCTTAGCTGGCGGAGTGTACTTC
CASSLAGGVYF
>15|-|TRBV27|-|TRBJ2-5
TGTGCCAGCAGTAACACACAGGGAGTAGGAGAGACCCAGTACTTC
CASSNTQGVGETQYF
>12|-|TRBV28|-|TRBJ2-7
TGTGCCAGCAGTCCTGACAGGCACGAGCAGTACTTC
CASSPDRHEQYF
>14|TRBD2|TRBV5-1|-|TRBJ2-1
TGCGCCAGCAGGCCGGCTAGCGGGAGCCTTGAGCAGTTCTTC
CASRPASGSLEQFF
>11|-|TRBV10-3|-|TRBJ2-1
TGTGCCATCAGCGGGTACAATGAGCAGTTCTTC
CAISGYNEQFF
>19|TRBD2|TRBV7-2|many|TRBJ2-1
TGTGCCAGCAGCTTAGGAGTAGCGGGAGGGCCAATTCGTTACAATGAGCAGTTCTTC
CASSLGVAGGPIRYNEQFF
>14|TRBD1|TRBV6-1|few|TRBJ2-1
TGTGCCAGCACCGACAGGGGGGCCTACAATGAGCAGTTCTTC
CASTDRGAYNEQFF
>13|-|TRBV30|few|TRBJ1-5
TGTGCCTGGAGTCTCTATAGCAATCAGCCCCAGCATTTT
CAWSLYSNQPQHF
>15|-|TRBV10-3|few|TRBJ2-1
TGTGCCATCAGTAATCCGGGACTTAGAGGCAATGAGCAGTTCTTC
CAISNPGLRGNEQFF
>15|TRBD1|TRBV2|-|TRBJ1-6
TGTGCCAGCAAAAGGACAGGGTTTTCTAATTCACCCCTCCACTTT
CASKRTGFSNSPLHF
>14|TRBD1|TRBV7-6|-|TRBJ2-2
TGTGCCAGCAGCCCCCGCGGACAGGACGGGGAGCTGTTTTTT
CASSPRGQDGELFF
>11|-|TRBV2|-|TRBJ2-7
TGTGCCAGCACGAGGGGGTCTGAGCAGTACTTC
CASTRGSEQYF
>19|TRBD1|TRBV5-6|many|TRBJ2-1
TGTGCCAGCAGCCTCCCCCGCGCAGCAGGGGGCAGGGCCTACAATGAGCAGTTCTTC
CASSLPRAAGGRAYNEQFF
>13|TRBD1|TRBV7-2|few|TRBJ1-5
TGTGCCAGCAGCAAACAGGGGACTCAGCCCCAGCATTTT
CASSKQGTQPQHF
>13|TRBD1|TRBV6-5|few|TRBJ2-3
TGTGCCAGCAGTGCCACAGGGGGGGATACGCAGTATTTT
CASSATGGDTQYF
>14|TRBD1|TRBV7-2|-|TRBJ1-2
TGTGCCAGCAGCCCCCGACAGGGGCACTATGGCTACACCTTC
CASSPRQGHYGYTF